The 11 T cell receptor beta chains below all came from one sample that was sequenced in a study of T cells in Graves' hyperthyroidism and ophthalmopathy. Amplification of TCR beta CDR3 regions was performed using RNA transcripts as template. Primed by the HTBI set, a first-round RT-PCR was run on the TCR CDR3. TCRdb itself ran the multiplex PCR reads through MiXCR, one entry per CDR3 protein. The sample contains 400,000 or so distinct CDR3 sequences, about 16% of which appear only once. Sequenced: blood. The receptors stem from an older woman with Graves' ophthalmopathy.

This chain connects TRBV29-1 to TRBJ1-4; 7 bases agree with TRBD1. The germline CDR1 and CDR2 sequences are SQVTM and ANQGSEA. The junction had 7 bases not matched to a gene; V was cut back by 4 bases and J by 5 bases. The length of the CDR3 is 14 residues. This CDR3 reads CSVGDRAVNEKLFF. The CDR3 coding sequence is TGCAGCGTTGGAGACAGGGCGGTGAATGAAAAACTGTTTTTT.

This clonotype was seen ten or more times. The chain recombines TRBV24-1 with TRBJ2-3; weak D call: TRBD1 (5 bases). The CDR3 runs to 17 residues. Trimming removed 2 bases at V and 5 bases at J, with 19 bases between. Germline-derived CDR1 and CDR2 are KGHDR and SFDVKD. CDR3 nucleotide sequence: TGTGCCACCAGTGATTCCTCAGGCAGGGATGGTAGAGATACGCAGTATTTT. This sequence encodes CATSDSSGRDGRDTQYF.

This clonotype showed up just a few times. The rearrangement joins TRBV10-3 to TRBJ2-3; 7 bases map to TRBD1. Per germline, CDR1 ENHRY and CDR2 SYGVKD. The CDR3 is made up of 15 amino acids. V shed 2 bases, J shed 3 bases, and the junction held 5 bases outside the gene matches. The CDR3 here is CAISEDRAQTDTQYF. The CDR3, as DNA: TGTGCCATCAGTGAGGACAGGGCTCAGACAGATACGCAGTATTTT.

This clonotype came up a few times. The chain joins TRBV7-6 to TRBJ2-1; D call uncertain. This CDR3 is 14 amino acids long. Germline V gene sequence: CDR1 SGHVS, CDR2 FNYEAQ. Trimming cost V 3 bases and J 5 bases, with 11 bases left between them. CDR3 amino acids: CASSLIGSHNEQFF. CDR3 nucleotide sequence: TGTGCCAGCAGCTTGATAGGGTCCCACAATGAGCAGTTCTTC.

This clonotype was counted a few times. The V and J genes are TRBV9 and TRBJ2-5; weak D call: TRBD1 (6 bases). Germline V gene lookup returns CDR1 SGDLS and CDR2 YYNGEE. The CDR3 covers 11 residues. Trimming cost V 7 bases and J 4 bases, with 8 bases left between them. The chain's CDR3 is CASPRGETQYF. The CDR3 coding sequence is TGTGCCAGCCCCAGGGGAGAGACCCAGTACTTC. Looking up the rest from reference TRBV9 and TRBJ2-5 gives the full variable domain: DSGVTQTPKHLITATGQRVTLRCSPRSGDLSVYWYQQSLDQGLQFLIQYYNGEERAKGNILERFSAQQFPDLHSELNLSSLELGDSALYFCASPRGETQYFGPGTRLLVL.

In this sample, this clonotype turned up many times. This sequence joins TRBV20-1 and TRBJ2-7; 7 bases map to TRBD2. This CDR3 is built from 12 residues. CDR1 DFQATT and CDR2 SNEGSKA come from the germline V gene (reference sequence). Trimming cost V 6 bases and J 7 bases; bases outside gene matches: 9. DNA for the CDR3: TGCAGTGCGAGGGACTATAATATAGAGCAGTACTTC. Translation gives CSARDYNIEQYF.

This clonotype was counted many times. This chain links TRBV18 with TRBJ2-5, with 9 positions matching TRBD1. The CDR3 totals 13 residues. With 6 bases clipped from V and 4 bases from J, the junction kept 3 bases outside the gene matches. Germline V gene sequence: CDR1 KGHSH, CDR2 LQKENI. As DNA, the CDR3 is TGTGCCAGCTCCCGGGACAGGGCAGAGACCCAGTACTTC. Its protein product is CASSRDRAETQYF.

The chain employs TRBV14 and TRBJ2-7; D remains unclear. The CDR3 spans 15 residues. Germline V gives CDR1 SGHDN, CDR2 FVKESK. The CDR3 DNA is TGTGCTCCCCAGCAGCTGGGTAAATATTCCTACGAGCAGTACTTC. This sequence encodes CAPQQLGKYSYEQYF.

This clonotype was observed a handful of times. The V gene is TRBV2, the J gene TRBJ1-2; 7 bases map to TRBD1. Germline-derived CDR1 and CDR2 are SNHLY and FYNNEI. This CDR3 is built from 15 residues. The V and J ends lost 6 bases and 4 bases, in that order; junction bases with no gene match: 11. The CDR3: CASSQDRDVSYGYTF. The DNA for the CDR3 is TGTGCCAGCAGCCAAGACAGGGATGTTTCCTATGGCTACACCTTC.

A note on this clonotype: The CDR3 end shows no conserved phenylalanine or tryptophan, and so a read error is likely. The rearrangement uses TRBV5-6 and TRBJ2-7; 7 bases are shared with TRBD1. This CDR3 spans 15 amino acids. The V and J ends lost 1 base and 3 bases, in that order; junction bases with no gene match: 7. The V gene's germline CDR1 is SGHDT and CDR2 YYEEEE. CDR3 sequence: CASSLFSRGYYEQYL. The CDR3 DNA reads TGTGCCAGCAGCTTGTTCTCCAGGGGGTACTACGAGCAGTACCTC.

This rearrangement joins TRBV19 to TRBJ2-3; TRBD1 matches 7 bases. Germline CDR1 is LNHDA and CDR2 is SQIVND (reference sequence). There are 15 residues in the CDR3. V lost 1 base to trimming and J lost 0 bases; unmatched junction nucleotides: 1. The CDR3 is CASSIAGQSTDTQYF. CDR3 DNA sequence: TGTGCCAGTAGTATAGCGGGACAGAGCACAGATACGCAGTATTTT.